The 27 T cell receptor beta chains presented below share a single source sample, sequenced in a study of molecular identifiers for immune sequencing clone quantification listed by TCRdb under 2018. The receptor library was made with PCR. Reads for this sample came from a NextSeq 500. TCRdb trimmed public reads at Q25 via fastp, called clones via MiXCR and kept in-frame beta chains. Rows with a matching CDR3 protein are joined into one entry that keeps the most common DNA and genes. This sample comprises over 90,000 distinct CDR3 sequences, 35% of them detected only once. About a tenth of the sample goes to the ten largest clones. Specimen: naive CD8+ T cells from blood, with Jurkat cell RNA spiked in. Per the publication, the cell subset or site label means: FACS-sorted CD8+CD4-CCR7+CD45RA+ naive T cells. The receptors were sampled from a human donor in good health. Some libraries in this study had Jurkat cell RNA spiked in.

This clonotype was found a few times. The chain couples TRBV29-1 to TRBJ2-1; 9 bases align to TRBD2. Germline CDR1 SQVTM, CDR2 ANQGSEA. The CDR3 runs to 13 residues. V shed 3 bases, J shed 8 bases, and the junction held 5 bases outside the gene matches. The CDR3 sequence: CSVEREGRDEQFF. DNA of the CDR3: TGCAGCGTTGAGCGGGAGGGCCGGGATGAGCAGTTCTTC.

The sample holds many counts of this clonotype. The V call is TRBV29-1, the J call TRBJ1-3; weak D call: TRBD1 (5 bases). CDR3 size: 15 residues. The ends were cut back, 4 bases at V and 0 bases at J, with 13 bases in the middle. Germline values: CDR1 SQVTM, CDR2 ANQGSEA. The CDR3 loop reads CSVVARGLSGNTIYF. Here the CDR3 DNA reads TGCAGCGTTGTGGCCCGGGGCCTCTCTGGAAACACCATATATTTT.

The rearrangement links TRBV6-2 or TRBV6-3 to TRBJ2-3; no clear D. CDR1 MNHEY and CDR2 SVGEGT come from the germline V gene. There are 16 residues in the CDR3. V lost 6 bases and J lost 1, with 17 bases in between. CDR3 sequence reads: CASSPLATSGTDTQYF. In nucleotides, the CDR3 is TGTGCCAGCAGCCCCCTCGCGACGTCGGGCACAGATACGCAGTATTTT.

The CDR3, as DNA: TGTGCCAGCAGCTTAGTTGGGACAGGGGTCCACGAGCAGTACTTC. Translated, it gives CASSLVGTGVHEQYF. The chain has TRBV7-9 and TRBJ2-7, with TRBD1 matching 10 bases. The CDR3 consists of 15 residues. V gave up 1 base and J gave up 5 bases; unmatched junction bases: 5. Germline V gene data show CDR1 as SEHNR and CDR2 as FQNEAQ (reference sequence). The full variable domain, completed using reference TRBV7-9 and TRBJ2-7, is DTGVSQNPRHKITKRGQNVTFRCDPISEHNRLYWYRQTLGQGPEFLTYFQNEAQLEKSRLLSDRFSAERPKGSFSTLEIQRTEQGDSAMYLCASSLVGTGVHEQYFGPGTRLTVT.

The chain joins TRBV7-9 to TRBJ2-7; D may be TRBD1 (6 bases). The V end lost 0 bases, the J end lost 5 bases, and 14 bases lay between the germline ends. The germline V gene has CDR1 SEHNR and CDR2 FQNEAQ (reference sequence). CDR3 size: 15 residues. CDR3 in DNA: TGTGCCAGCAGCTTAGCCCCACAGGGAGCCCACGAGCAGTACTTC. Protein sequence: CASSLAPQGAHEQYF.

The rearrangement uses TRBV27 and TRBJ2-7; 9 bases fit TRBD2. The trim removed 5 bases at V and 2 bases at J, leaving 10 bases unmatched. The CDR3 runs to 16 residues. The germline V gene has CDR1 MNHEY and CDR2 SMNVEV (reference sequence). CDR3 protein: CASSVIAGEPTYEQYF. CDR3 sequence (DNA): TGTGCCAGCAGTGTTATAGCGGGAGAGCCTACCTACGAGCAGTACTTC.

This clonotype was detected only a few times. CDR3 DNA: TGTGCCAGCAGCGTAGCTAGCGGGAGGGCCTTAGATACGCAGTATTTT. Translated: CASSVASGRALDTQYF. This chain connects TRBV9 to TRBJ2-3, with TRBD2 matching over 12 bases. The V and J ends lost 0 bases and 5 bases, in that order; junction bases with no gene match: 4. The CDR3 is 16 amino acids. Germline values: CDR1 SGDLS, CDR2 YYNGEE.

Turning to this clonotype: A much larger clone sits a single nucleotide away, making a read error possible. The chain couples TRBV12-3 or TRBV12-4 to TRBJ1-1; D is ambiguous. The CDR3 is made up of 14 amino acids. The CDR3, as DNA: TGTGCCAGCATCGACGGGGTAATGGTTACTGGAGCTTTCTTT. Protein product: CASIDGVMVTGAFF.

This clonotype was seen a handful of times. V and J are TRBV4-3 and TRBJ2-3; possibly TRBD1 for D (5 bases). In germline, CDR1 is LGHNA, CDR2 YSLEER. CDR3 length equals 16 residues. V lost 4 bases and J 2 bases, leaving 16 bases between the germline ends. In DNA, the CDR3 is TGCGCCAGCAGCCTTTGGGCAGGGCGTCTCACAGATACGCAGTATTTT. It is translated as CASSLWAGRLTDTQYF.

The chain has TRBV4-3 and TRBJ1-2; perhaps TRBD1 as D (6 bases). This CDR3 is 17 amino acids long. The ends were cut back, 1 base at V and 6 bases at J, with 21 bases in the middle. Germline loops: CDR1 LGHNA, CDR2 YSLEER. The CDR3 coding sequence is TGCGCCAGCAGCCAAGGCGTAGCTGCAGGGGAGAGGAATGGCTACACCTTC. This encodes CASSQGVAAGERNGYTF.

This clonotype was picked up many times. The chain recombines TRBV4-2 with TRBJ1-1, with D possibly TRBD1 on 5 matching bases. The germline V gene has CDR1 LGHNA and CDR2 YNFKEQ. Trimming removed 4 bases from V and 3 bases from J, with 12 bases in between. CDR3 length: 14 residues. CDR3 sequence reads: CASSPRSGYTEAFF. CDR3 nucleotides: TGTGCCAGCAGCCCCAGGTCAGGGTACACTGAAGCTTTCTTT.

The chain has TRBV6-5 and TRBJ2-7; D gene unclear. V was cut by 4 bases and J by 5 bases, with 15 bases left in between. Per germline, CDR1 MNHEY and CDR2 SVGAGI. The CDR3 consists of 14 residues. The CDR3 region has the DNA TGTGCCAGCAGTTCATCGGTCCCGGCCCACGAGCAGTACTTC. Translating gives CASSSSVPAHEQYF.

The V gene is TRBV4-1, the J gene TRBJ2-7, with TRBD1 identical over 11 bases. Germline V CDR1 and CDR2: MGHRA, YSYEKL. The CDR3 is 17 residues long. After removal of 0 bases from V and 5 bases from J, the junction contained 9 bases not matched to a gene. The CDR3 DNA sequence: TGCGCCAGCAGCCAAGATCCAAGGACAGGGGGCTTCAACGAGCAGTACTTC. Its protein is CASSQDPRTGGFNEQYF.

This clonotype was seen at least ten times. The rearrangement uses TRBV6-2 or TRBV6-3 and TRBJ1-1; possible D gene TRBD1, 6 bases. Germline-derived CDR1 and CDR2 are MNHEY and SVGEGT. V was cut by 2 bases and J by 8 bases, with 9 bases left in between. The CDR3 sequence is 12 residues long. The CDR3 loop is CASSYPGAEAFF. The CDR3 DNA is TGTGCCAGCAGTTACCCAGGGGCCGAAGCTTTCTTT.

This clonotype was counted at least ten times. The chain links TRBV7-2 to TRBJ2-3; a possible D gene is TRBD2 (6 bases). CDR1 and CDR2 from the germline V gene are SGHTA and FQGNSA. The CDR3 loop spans 15 amino acids. The V end lost 6 bases, the J end lost 4 bases, and 17 bases lay between the germline ends. CDR3 amino acids: CASSVTGGSSDTQYF. The DNA of the CDR3 is TGTGCCAGCAGTGTCACCGGGGGAAGTTCAGATACGCAGTATTTT.

V usage is TRBV24-1 and J usage is TRBJ2-3; no firm D call. V was shortened by 4 bases and J by 0 bases, with 10 bases between the two germline ends. The length of the CDR3 is 15 residues. From germline, CDR1 is KGHDR and CDR2 SFDVKD. The CDR3 DNA reads as TGTGCCACCAGTGAAGACGGTGGGAGCACAGATACGCAGTATTTT. Its translation: CATSEDGGSTDTQYF.

As concerns this clonotype: A much more abundant neighbour one base away suggests this may be a read error. The J gene is TRBJ1-2, the V gene TRBV29-1, with D possibly matching TRBD1 (6 bases). Germline values: CDR1 SQVTM, CDR2 ANQGSEA. CDR3 length: 13 residues. The CDR3 bases are TGCAGCGTCGCAACAGGGATCAACTATAGCTACACCTTC. It codes for CSVATGINYSYTF.

For this clonotype: A clone one base away is much larger, so this may be a read error. V gene TRBV28 combines with J gene TRBJ2-7, with D tentatively TRBD2 (6 bases). The germline V and J ends were trimmed by 1 base and 1 base, with 17 bases remaining between them. In germline, CDR1 is MDHEN, CDR2 SYDVKM. The CDR3 runs 17 residues. CDR3 residues: CASSLLLSGALSYEQYF. CDR3 bases: TGTGCCAGCAGTTTATTACTATCGGGAGCGCTATCCTACGAGCAGTACTTC.

As regards this clonotype: This likely comes from a read error, as the CDR3 has no conserved phenylalanine or tryptophan at its end. The V gene is TRBV12-3 or TRBV12-4, the J gene TRBJ1-1; 7 nucleotides agree with TRBD1. This CDR3 contains 12 residues. Trimming took 1 base from V and 9 from J; bases not matched to a gene: 2. The DNA for the CDR3 is TGTGCCAGCAGTTTAGACAGGGGTAAAGCTTTCCTT. Translation gives CASSLDRGKAFL.

The V call is TRBV23-1, the J call TRBJ2-7; TRBD2 might be the D (5 bases). TRBV23-1 is noted as an ORF with a role that remains uncertain. This CDR3 contains 13 residues. The ends were cut back, 2 bases at V and 6 bases at J, with 11 bases in the middle. The CDR3 reads CASSQPDAGEQYF. The CDR3 DNA is TGCGCCAGCAGTCAACCGGACGCGGGCGAGCAGTACTTC.

This clonotype has ten or more counts. The chain combines TRBV29-1 with TRBJ1-3; 8 bases line up with TRBD1. The J segment lost 1 base and the V segment lost 6 bases, leaving 5 bases of the junction unmatched. This CDR3 contains 14 residues. Germline V lookup: CDR1 SQVTM, CDR2 ANQGSEA. CDR3 in DNA: TGCAGCGTCCCGGGACAGGAGTCTGGAAACACCATATATTTT. It encodes CSVPGQESGNTIYF. Full variable domain (rest looked up from reference TRBV29-1 and TRBJ1-3): SAVISQKPSRDICQRGTSLTIQCQVDSQVTMMFWYRQQPGQSLTLIATANQGSEATYESGFVIDKFPISRPNLTFSTLTVSNMSPEDSSIYLCSVPGQESGNTIYFGEGSWLTVV.

J is TRBJ2-6 and V is TRBV4-1, with D possibly being TRBD1 (5 bases). Trimming pared 0 bases from V and 2 bases from J, leaving 8 bases between. The CDR3 length is 16 residues. Germline CDR1 MGHRA, CDR2 YSYEKL. The chain's CDR3 is CASSQDRTPGANVLTF. The CDR3 bases are TGCGCCAGCAGCCAAGATCGGACACCTGGGGCCAACGTCCTGACTTTC.

The gene calls are TRBV19 and TRBJ2-4, with D possibly matching TRBD2 (5 bases). V gave up 1 base and J gave up 10 bases, with 14 bases separating them. There are 14 residues in the CDR3. Germline-derived CDR1 and CDR2 are LNHDA and SQIVND (reference sequence). The CDR3, as DNA: TGTGCCAGTAGTATAGGGGCTGCGTCGGGAATTCAGTACTTC. Its translation: CASSIGAASGIQYF.

The chain combines TRBV19 with TRBJ2-3; D is possibly TRBD1 (5 bases). The CDR3 contains 13 residues. Trimming stripped 4 bases from V and 5 bases from J, with 10 bases between. Germline V gene lookup returns CDR1 LNHDA and CDR2 SQIVND (reference sequence). The CDR3 region has the DNA TGTGCCAGTAGTAAGTTTCAGGGAGATACGCAGTATTTT. Translated: CASSKFQGDTQYF. The full variable domain, completed using reference TRBV19 and TRBJ2-3, is DGGITQSPKYLFRKEGQNVTLSCEQNLNHDAMYWYRQDPGQGLRLIYYSQIVNDFQKGDIAEGYSVSREKKESFPLTVTSAQKNPTAFYLCASSKFQGDTQYFGPGTRLTVL.

About this clonotype: Since the CDR3 does not end with the conserved phenylalanine or tryptophan, this likely comes from a read error. This chain links TRBV28 with TRBJ2-3; D is unclear. This CDR3 is 11 amino acids long. V was cut by 6 bases and J by 6 bases, with 7 bases left in between. CDR1 is MDHEN and CDR2 is SYDVKM in the germline V gene. In DNA, the CDR3 is TGTGCCAGCAGCTACATCGATACGCAGTATATT. It specifies CASSYIDTQYI.

The gene calls are TRBV7-9 and TRBJ2-7; maybe TRBD2 (6 bases). V dropped 5 bases and J dropped 3 bases, with 14 bases sitting between them. CDR3 length equals 14 residues. Germline V gene data show CDR1 as SEHNR and CDR2 as FQNEAQ (reference sequence). The DNA of the CDR3 is TGTGCCAGCAGCACGGCCTACGGGGGCTACGAGCAGTACTTC. This codes for CASSTAYGGYEQYF.

The sample holds a few counts of this clonotype. The rearrangement links TRBV4-1 to TRBJ1-5, with 7 bases matching TRBD1. The V segment lost 1 base and the J segment 0 bases; nucleotides outside the gene matches: 6. The CDR3 runs to 17 residues. Germline loops: CDR1 MGHRA, CDR2 YSYEKL. CDR3 amino acids: CASSQARDRDSNQPQHF. In DNA form, the CDR3 reads TGCGCCAGCAGCCAAGCCCGGGACAGAGATAGCAATCAGCCCCAGCATTTT.